The clone carrying this T cell receptor beta chain has more than one count but fewer than ten. The antigen is unknown. Germline V gene sequence: CDR1 SGHVS, CDR2 FNYEAQ. The trim removed 1 base at V and 7 bases at J, leaving 7 bases unmatched. The CDR3 is 15 residues long. The source of the sample is a study of identical twins. In TCRdb, the 5' RACE reads were re-called with MiXCR into one record per CDR3 protein. The sample includes about 240,000 distinct CDR3 sequences, 12% of them seen just once. Regarding the study as a whole: The conclusions drew on cross-sectional statistical analysis instead of tracking the same donors. Reduced insertions were recorded for abundant cord blood beta clonotypes, with no such pattern in memory repertoires. Modeled out-of-frame TCR alpha sharing in monozygotic twins fell below observed levels.

This sample also appeared in a second study, on yellow fever vaccine responses in identical twins.

V is TRBV7-6 and J is TRBJ1-2; 9 bases line up with TRBD1. This receptor was obtained from a woman younger than 30 in good health. The sequenced material came from memory (CD45RO+) T cells sorted from blood. CDR3 amino acids: CASSLGQGGRSGYTF. CDR3 DNA: TGTGCCAGCAGCTTAGGACAGGGGGGAAGATCTGGCTACACCTTC.